This TCR beta chain was observed in a study of cytomegalovirus exposure and HLA in healthy donors (dated by TCRdb to the late 2010s). Study-level background: In an earlier analysis of 587 of the donors, 276 Gb of sequence data and some 120 million unique TCR beta sequences from about 190 million T cells were reported. Among the approximately 420 genotyped donors, roughly 80% belonged to the genetic ancestry cluster associated with self-reported Caucasian donors. The later analysis used no new phenotypic data to find candidate immune exposures, relying instead on TCR beta sequences and their occurrence across donors. Using immunosequencing, the study profiled T cell repertoires from about 610 subjects and related those repertoires to cytomegalovirus serostatus. About 300 gigabases of sequencing data and around 85 million unique TCR sequences made up an early release that covered 500 to 700 HLA-typed donors. HLA typing covered class I and class II loci at four-digit resolution. A later genetic analysis took genome-wide SNP genotypes for about 55% of the 666 donors and used that subset as a discovery cohort. In a later analysis, previously published TCR beta repertoires from more than 500 donors were re-analyzed and high-resolution HLA genotyping was added so that TCR occurrence patterns could be studied. In addition to the first cohort of approximately 650 subjects, a separate validation cohort of around 110 different subjects was used. Donor age, sex, ethnicity and CMV serostatus were compiled together with the repertoire data. Across 398 genotyped donors of the cohort, an average of approximately 240,000 unique TCR beta nucleotide sequences per donor were sequenced, and roughly a sixth of those sequences were non-productive. To predict cytomegalovirus infection status, the study combined high-throughput TCR immunosequencing, statistical association of individual TCRs with disease status, and machine learning. To decide whether each TCR beta V gene segment behaved as functional or pseudogenic, an earlier analysis of approximately 590 of the donors relied on high-throughput TCR beta sequencing. All discovery cohort repertoires had been generated on a single sequencing platform. Typing coverage differed by locus: A, B, C, DRB1 and DQB1 were typed in roughly 620-630 donors, DQA1 in roughly 510, DPA1 in 600 to 610, and DPB1 in around 440. The aim of the study was to test whether cataloging public T cell receptors could identify signatures of past pathogen exposure. Because of strong linkage in the cohort, four to six DR-DQ haplotypes were treated as single units for association and clustering. The full study reports these points: The classifier was reported to diagnose cytomegalovirus status with high specificity and sensitivity in both the original and validation cohorts. According to a later analysis, most CMV-associated TCR beta chains appeared to be HLA-restricted, and the HLA associations seemed to be driven largely by CMV exposure. CMV serostatus was the only immune exposure information available for the cohort. In a later genetic analysis, fewer N-insertions in productive TCRs were reported among donors in an Asian-associated ancestry cluster than the roughly 640-donor mean. The authors suggested that the approach could potentially be extended to other disease states and immunological phenotypes. Only TCR beta chains were sequenced in this cohort, and the absence of alpha or paired-chain data limited detectable features. In an earlier analysis of approximately 590 of the donors, most TCR beta V segments were observed in productive rearrangements about 90% or about 30% of the time, broadly matching IMGT annotations. In vitro tests confirmed that a few of the cytomegalovirus-associated TCR beta chains recognize cytomegalovirus antigens. A group of highly shared sequence variants was considered likely to be a technical artifact of the sequencing pipeline. In a later analysis, HLA-associated TCR beta chains were found to be more clonally expanded and to have lower generation probabilities than equally common non-associated chains. When HLA alleles, especially DR and DQ, strongly co-occurred, TCR associations were difficult to assign to individual alleles. Correlated functional status among segregating V segments might be attributable to linkage disequilibrium, but an unknown experimental factor could not be ruled out. A later genetic analysis associated a missense DCLRE1C variant with V-gene and J-gene trimming of TCR beta chains, and an independent cohort replicated the association. A further reported finding was that TCR beta sequences accurately predicted the HLA-A and HLA-B alleles for most subjects in the first cohort. While some public TCRs were present in many individuals, most TCR sequences turned up only very rarely across donors. Fewer than 20 rarely observed V segments, including chromosome 9 orphons, were excluded from the earlier analysis of 550 to 700 of the donors because counts were too low. In a later analysis, several top co-occurrence clusters were reported to appear linked to parvovirus B19, influenza, CMV and Epstein-Barr virus. At a false discovery rate of 0.05, a later analysis linked fewer than 20,000 TCR beta sequences to specific HLA alleles. The 87-base-pair reads could not distinguish some IMGT-functional V segments, including TRBV6-2 and TRBV6-3, so those segments were excluded. Roughly uniform sequencing depth across donors was assumed in presence/absence analyses, although this assumption may not hold. Because HLA typing was unavailable for some donors at each locus, only the typed subset was used in association tests. The study listed 150 to 200 TCR beta chains as associated with cytomegalovirus. According to a later analysis, TCR association rates differed among HLA loci, with DRB1 alleles showing the most associated TCRs and HLA-C alleles showing the fewest.

Including the terminal cysteine and phenylalanine, the CDR3 comprises 15 residues. Only CDR3 DNA remains: 45 bases, in frame from the first base. The germline V gene supplies CDR1 SGHTA and CDR2 FQGNSA. V drops 5 bases and J drops 3 bases, leaving 16 bases in between. Of note for this clone: The antigen this receptor binds is unknown. No base quality information exists; no much larger clone differs at one position.

The cohort was made up of 650 to 700 healthy bone marrow donors. All cohort members were sampled while nominally healthy, although unrecorded immune exposures were likely present. The donor tested CMV seropositive and was one of the 289 seropositive cohort members. A peripheral blood sample was collected from each donor, and TCR beta sequencing was performed on peripheral blood mononuclear cells. The Qiagen DNeasy Blood Extraction Kit was used to extract genomic DNA from the blood cell samples. Libraries were built with the immunoSEQ multiplex PCR assay. A mixture of 60 forward primers for TCR Vbeta segments and 13 reverse primers for TCR Jbeta segments was used in the multiplex PCR. A multiplex PCR assay on genomic DNA amplified the CDR3 region of rearranged TCR beta genes. Amplified TCR beta libraries were sequenced as 87-base-pair reads on the Illumina HiSeq System. Per the original workflow: In a later analysis, tens of millions of unique TCR beta chains were counted across the roughly 610 repertoires, and roughly 10 million of these chains were shared by at least two donors. Raw reads were error-corrected and collapsed into unique sequences by a nearest-neighbor algorithm in which closely related sequences were merged to remove PCR and sequencing errors. V, D and J gene segments were assigned by aligning CDR3 sequences to IMGT reference sequences. For a sequence to be retained, a match of at least six nucleotides was required to both a V gene segment and a J gene segment. A rearrangement counted as productive if the CDR3 had no stop codons and remained in frame with V and J, and every other rearrangement counted as non-productive. Following IMGT convention, CDR3 was defined as the stretch from the second conserved V-encoded cysteine up to the conserved J-encoded phenylalanine. The earlier analysis of about 590 of the donors excluded sequences that lacked an unambiguous match to a single V gene segment. In an earlier analysis of some 590 of the donors, a V segment was called functional when productive rearrangements were above 56.7%, and segregating when the standard deviation between donors exceeded 5%. A statistical classification framework was developed to diagnose cytomegalovirus status using the catalog of TCR beta chain sequences. A later analysis assigned V and J genes by comparing TCR nucleotide sequences with IMGT/GENE-DB human TR gene sequences. Using the TCRdist pipeline, a later analysis assigned CDR3 sequences along with most-parsimonious VDJ recombination scenarios. In a later analysis, every TCR beta chain was defined by the combination of its CDR3 amino acid sequence and its V-gene family, and reads without a unique V-gene family were dropped. A later analysis removed 592 highly shared, low-generation-probability nucleotide sequences to deal with suspected cross-contamination and a sequencing artifact. In a later analysis, a clonal expansion index for each public chain was calculated from normalized within-repertoire ranks of inferred template counts. In a later analysis, generation probabilities were computed using a VDJ recombination model fitted to out-of-frame rearrangements, and the results were checked against IGoR. Hypergeometric tests were used in a later analysis to score TCR-TCR, TCR-HLA and TCR-CMV co-occurrence, with a repertoire-size bias correction applied to the TCR pairs. False discovery rates were estimated in a later analysis by permuting HLA or CMV assignments 20 times. In a later analysis, co-occurring TCRs were grouped using DBSCAN, with TCRdist sequence similarity added in when clustering inside HLA-allele-positive subsets. For co-occurrence clustering, repertoires with fewer than 30,000 or more than 120,000 public chains were excluded, along with several repertoires with anomalous nucleotide sharing. Not all clones reach the TCRdb copy of this immuneACCESS table, which keeps in-frame sequences only. Checked studies attribute under half of the gap to unresolved V genes and leave the rest unexplained. The V and J calls and clone size were taken over from that table, and D and trimming were inferred from the DNA. Here the sample has about 180,000 clones; about four fifths occur a single time. Together, the top ten hold 1% of the sample.

The sequence was collected from a woman aged 50 to 65 in good health and CMV-seropositive. The rearranged segments are TRBV7-2 and TRBJ2-5, and TRBD1 may be the D gene, going by 5 matching bases. Source material: PBMCs. The CDR3 has the sequence CASSPFRTTKETQYF. The nucleotide sequence is given as TGTGCCAGCAGCCCATTCCGGACAACCAAAGAGACCCAGTACTTC.